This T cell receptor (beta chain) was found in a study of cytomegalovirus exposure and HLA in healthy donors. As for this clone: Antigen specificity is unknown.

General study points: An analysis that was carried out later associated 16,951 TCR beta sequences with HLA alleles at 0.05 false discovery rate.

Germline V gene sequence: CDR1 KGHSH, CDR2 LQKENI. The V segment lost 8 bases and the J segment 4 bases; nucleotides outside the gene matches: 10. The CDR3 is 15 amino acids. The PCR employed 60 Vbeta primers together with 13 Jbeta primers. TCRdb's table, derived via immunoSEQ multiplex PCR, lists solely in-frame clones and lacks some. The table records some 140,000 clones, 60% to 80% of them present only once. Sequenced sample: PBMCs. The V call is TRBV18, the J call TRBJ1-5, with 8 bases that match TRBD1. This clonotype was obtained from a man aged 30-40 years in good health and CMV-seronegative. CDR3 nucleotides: TGTGCCAGCACTGCGGCAGGGGGCTTTAATCAGCCCCAGCATTTT. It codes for CASTAAGGFNQPQHF.